The next 8 T cell receptor beta chains were all read from a single sample in a study of blood T cell repertoires in COVID-19. Generated by immunoSEQ multiplex PCR, the TCRdb table keeps only in-frame clones and is missing some. The sample yields fewer than 45,000 clones, approximately 81% seen once. The sample was peripheral blood. The receptors come from a human donor in a cohort sampled during active COVID-19.

The V and J genes are TRBV19 and TRBJ2-7, with D uncertain. CDR1 is LNHDA and CDR2 is SQIVND in the germline V gene (reference sequence). The CDR3 length is 13 residues. V lost 2 bases, J lost 5 bases, and 10 bases lay in between. DNA for the CDR3: TGTGCCAGTAGTATAACTCGGTCGCACGAGCAGTACTTC. Translated: CASSITRSHEQYF.

The chain carries TRBV7-3 and TRBJ1-1; 9 bases line up with TRBD1. The CDR3 runs 13 residues. Trimming cost V 5 bases and J 6 bases; bases outside gene matches: 4. Germline V gives CDR1 SGHTA, CDR2 FQGTGA. CDR3: CASSVTGGSEAFF. CDR3 nucleotide sequence: TGTGCCAGCAGCGTTACAGGGGGCTCTGAAGCTTTCTTT.

The chain couples TRBV2 to TRBJ2-5; TRBD1 matches 7 bases. Germline V gene lookup returns CDR1 SNHLY and CDR2 FYNNEI. The CDR3 contains 13 residues. The V segment lost 8 bases and the J segment 4 bases; nucleotides outside the gene matches: 7. In DNA, the CDR3 is TGTGCCAGCGAACAGGGACAGCGAGAGACCCAGTACTTC. Its translation is CASEQGQRETQYF.

This clone was recorded once. The chain combines TRBV7-8 with TRBJ2-2; 8 bases match TRBD2. Germline V CDR1 and CDR2: SGHVS, FQNEAQ. V dropped 5 bases and J dropped 4; count of bases not matched to a gene: 9. The CDR3 sequence is 16 residues long. The CDR3 reads CASSQGLGGSTGELFF. The CDR3 nucleotides are TGTGCCAGCAGCCAGGGACTAGGGGGTTCCACCGGGGAGCTGTTTTTT.

This chain links TRBV19 with TRBJ2-7; 8 bases match TRBD2. CDR3 length: 12 amino acids. The ends lost 11 bases at V and 2 bases at J; junction bases unmatched: 5. The germline gives CDR1 LNHDA, CDR2 SQIVND (reference sequence). CDR3 DNA: TGTGCCTCGGGAGGGTCCGCCTACGAGCAGTACTTC. Amino acids: CASGGSAYEQYF.

CDR3 sequence (DNA): TGTGCCAGCAGTGGCCAAAACGGGACAGGGGACGAGCAGTACTTC. Translating gives CASSGQNGTGDEQYF. J is TRBJ2-7 and V is TRBV2, with TRBD1 matching over 10 bases. Germline CDR1 is SNHLY and CDR2 is FYNNEI. V shed 4 bases and J 5 bases; nucleotides not matched to a gene: 8. The CDR3 extends over 15 amino acids.

The chain links TRBV10-3 to TRBJ1-5; 7 bases match TRBD1. The V gene end was trimmed by 0 bases and the J gene end by 0 bases; junction bases not matched to a gene: 14. This CDR3 is 20 amino acids long. Germline values: CDR1 ENHRY, CDR2 SYGVKD. The CDR3 region has the DNA TGTGCCATCAGTGAGTCTTGGGCAGGGGGAACCCCCCATAGCAATCAGCCCCAGCATTTT. Translated: CAISESWAGGTPHSNQPQHF.

This chain uses TRBV5-6 with TRBJ2-5, with a possible D match to TRBD2 (6 bases). Germline V lookup: CDR1 SGHDT, CDR2 YYEEEE. V gave up 1 base and J gave up 3 bases, with 13 bases separating them. The CDR3 consists of 15 residues. This CDR3 is CASSLRGWGEETQYF. As DNA, the CDR3 is TGTGCCAGCAGCTTGCGGGGCTGGGGGGAAGAGACCCAGTACTTC. Filled out from reference TRBV5-6 and TRBJ2-5, the complete variable domain reads DAGVTQSPTHLIKTRGQQVTLRCSPKSGHDTVSWYQQALGQGPQFIFQYYEEEERQRGNFPDRFSGHQFPNYSSELNVNALLLGDSALYLCASSLRGWGEETQYFGPGTRLLVL.